Shown below are 16 T cell receptor beta chains from a single sample sequenced in a study of blood T cell repertoires in COVID-19. Assay used: immunoSEQ multiplex PCR; TCRdb lists only in-frame clones, some missing. This table has some 200,000 clones, around 82% appearing once. Sequencing was performed on peripheral blood. These receptors came from a woman aged 25 to 39 who had recovered from COVID-19.

CDR3: CASSLVRLAVYNEQFF. CDR3 sequence (DNA): TGTGCCAGCAGCTTAGTGAGACTAGCGGTTTACAATGAGCAGTTCTTC. J is TRBJ2-1 and V is TRBV7-2; 9 bases fit TRBD2. CDR1 SGHTA and CDR2 FQGNSA come from the germline V gene. The CDR3 has 16 residues. J gave up 4 bases and V 1 base, and 5 bases lay outside the gene matches. Full variable domain (outside the CDR3, taken from reference TRBV7-2 and TRBJ2-1): GAGVSQSPSNKVTEKGKDVELRCDPISGHTALYWYRQSLGQGLEFLIYFQGNSAPDKSGLPSDRFSAERTGGSVSTLTIQRTQQEDSAVYLCASSLVRLAVYNEQFFGPGTRLTVL.

CDR3 sequence: CATSDFARGTSGAQEQFF. The CDR3 bases are TGTGCCACCAGTGATTTCGCGCGCGGGACTAGCGGGGCCCAGGAGCAGTTCTTC. The chain recombines TRBV24-1 with TRBJ2-1, with 13 bases lining up with TRBD2. The CDR3 sequence is 18 residues long. Germline CDR1 is KGHDR and CDR2 is SFDVKD. The V segment lost 1 base and the J segment 10 bases; nucleotides outside the gene matches: 12.

CDR3 in DNA: TGTGCCAGCAGCCAAGGCATGGACAGGGGTGGACGAGCTTTCTTT. Translated: CASSQGMDRGGRAFF. The V and J genes are TRBV3-1 (or the pseudogene TRBV3-2) and TRBJ1-1, with 9 bases fitting TRBD1. Per the germline V gene, CDR1 is LGHDT and CDR2 is YNNKEL (reference sequence). Trimming took 1 base from V and 10 from J; bases not matched to a gene: 10. The CDR3 is 15 residues long.

This clone was found a few times. The chain carries TRBV28 and TRBJ1-5; no reliable D call. The CDR3 runs to 16 residues. The germline V gene encodes CDR1 MDHEN and CDR2 SYDVKM. V was pared by 6 bases and J by 6 bases, with 21 bases between. CDR3 nucleotide sequence: TGTGCCAGCAGAACAATAACAAGAAAGGCGGGTCAGCCCCAGCATTTT. This sequence encodes CASRTITRKAGQPQHF.

The chain combines TRBV30 with TRBJ1-1, with D hard to call. Germline V CDR1 and CDR2: GTSNPN, SVGIG (reference sequence). V lost 2 bases and J lost 1, with 8 bases in between. The length of the CDR3 is 13 residues. The CDR3 DNA sequence: TGTGCCTGGAGTATGGGGAGGAACACTGAAGCTTTCTTT. This sequence encodes CAWSMGRNTEAFF. The full variable domain, its missing parts supplied by reference TRBV30 and TRBJ1-1, is SQTIHQWPATLVQPVGSPLSLECTVEGTSNPNLYWYRQAAGRGLQLLFYSVGIGQISSEVPQNLSASRPQDRQFILSSKKLLLSDSGFYLCAWSMGRNTEAFFGQGTRLTVV.

The CDR3 sequence is CASSSTGMGANVLTF. CDR3 sequence (DNA): TGCGCCAGCAGCTCTACAGGGATGGGGGCCAACGTCCTGACTTTC. V and J are TRBV5-1 and TRBJ2-6, with D tentatively TRBD1 (6 bases). Germline CDR1 is SGHRS and CDR2 is YFSETQ. Between the trimmed V and J ends, which lost 3 bases and 4 bases, there was a span of 11 bases. There are 15 residues in the CDR3.

The V and J genes are TRBV5-1 and TRBJ2-1, with TRBD1 matching over 9 bases. The ends lost 4 bases at V and 3 bases at J; junction bases unmatched: 8. The CDR3 loop spans 16 amino acids. Germline V gene data show CDR1 as SGHRS and CDR2 as YFSETQ. CDR3 sequence (DNA): TGCGCCAGCAGCCGCCGAACAGGGGGCTTCTACAATGAGCAGTTCTTC. Translated, it gives CASSRRTGGFYNEQFF.

This chain links TRBV11-2 with TRBJ2-7, with D possibly matching TRBD2 (5 bases). V gave up 0 bases and J gave up 3 bases, with 9 bases separating them. From germline, CDR1 is SGHAT and CDR2 FQNNGV. This CDR3 comprises 14 residues. The DNA for the CDR3 is TGTGCCAGCAGCTTAGAGCCGGGGTACTACGAGCAGTACTTC. Translation gives CASSLEPGYYEQYF.

This rearrangement joins TRBV4-1 to TRBJ2-5; TRBD1 agrees at 11 bases. Germline values: CDR1 MGHRA, CDR2 YSYEKL. The CDR3 spans 18 residues. J gave up 5 bases and V 0 bases, and 11 bases lay outside the gene matches. The CDR3 DNA reads TGCGCCAGCAGCCAAGAGGAGAGGACAGGGGGCTGGGTGGAGACCCAGTACTTC. Its translation: CASSQEERTGGWVETQYF.

This chain uses TRBV5-6 with TRBJ1-6; unclear D gene. This CDR3 is 17 amino acids long. Germline values: CDR1 SGHDT, CDR2 YYEEEE. Trimming removed 6 bases at V and 0 bases at J, with 16 bases between. In DNA form, the CDR3 reads TGTGCCAGCAACCAGTGGGGAGGCAGCTCCTATAATTCACCCCTCCACTTT. It is translated as CASNQWGGSSYNSPLHF.

In its sample, this clone was seen once. J is TRBJ2-7 and V is TRBV11-2; D possibly corresponds to TRBD2 (5 bases). Germline V gives CDR1 SGHAT, CDR2 FQNNGV. Trimming left V 3 bases short and J 2 bases short, with 8 bases between. The CDR3 extends over 13 amino acids. Here the CDR3 reads CASSFPGTYEQYF. DNA of the CDR3: TGTGCCAGCAGCTTTCCGGGAACCTACGAGCAGTACTTC. The full variable domain, rest sourced from reference TRBV11-2 and TRBJ2-7, is EAGVAQSPRYKIIEKRQSVAFWCNPISGHATLYWYQQILGQGPKLLIQFQNNGVVDDSQLPKDRFSAERLKGVDSTLKIQPAKLEDSAVYLCASSFPGTYEQYFGPGTRLTVT.

The V gene is TRBV27, the J gene TRBJ2-7; 10 bases line up with TRBD2. CDR3 length: 16 amino acids. Germline V gives CDR1 MNHEY, CDR2 SMNVEV (reference sequence). V gave up 5 bases and J gave up 1 base; unmatched junction bases: 8. This CDR3 is CASSHPTSGSSYEQYF. The CDR3, as DNA: TGTGCCAGCAGTCACCCGACTAGCGGGTCTTCCTACGAGCAGTACTTC.

The chain carries TRBV6-4 and TRBJ1-2; TRBD1 is a possible D gene (6 bases). The CDR3 consists of 14 residues. The V and J ends lost 5 bases and 6 bases respectively, with 16 bases between them. Germline assignment: CDR1 MRHNA and CDR2 SNTAGT. DNA for the CDR3: TGTGCCAGCAGTTCACAGGGAAAAGGACATGGCTACACCTTC. Amino acids: CASSSQGKGHGYTF.

The chain carries TRBV6-1 and TRBJ2-5, with 7 bases lining up with TRBD2. Germline-derived CDR1 and CDR2 are MNHNS and SASEGT. Unmatched junction bases numbered 12, after V lost 0 bases and J lost 5 bases. The CDR3 is 17 residues long. CDR3 coding DNA: TGTGCCAGCAGTGAAGCGATTTGGGGGAGGGCCCGGGAGACCCAGTACTTC. Translation gives CASSEAIWGRARETQYF.

The V gene is TRBV7-2, the J gene TRBJ1-1, with D possibly matching TRBD1 (5 bases). Germline V lookup: CDR1 SGHTA, CDR2 FQGNSA. The ends were cut back, 3 bases at V and 1 base at J, with 9 bases in the middle. The CDR3 runs to 14 residues. CDR3 DNA: TGTGCCAGCAGCTTCGGCAGGGAGAACACTGAAGCTTTCTTT. Translating gives CASSFGRENTEAFF.

The chain links TRBV5-1 to TRBJ2-3; 14 bases match TRBD2. The germline CDR1 and CDR2 sequences are SGHRS and YFSETQ. CDR3 length equals 16 residues. Trimming removed 4 bases from V and 3 bases from J; junction bases left unmatched: 4. This CDR3 reads CASSQGTSGRTDTQYF. Here the CDR3 DNA reads TGCGCCAGCAGCCAGGGGACTAGCGGGAGAACAGATACGCAGTATTTT.